This is a list of T cell receptor beta chains from one sample in a study of blood T cell repertoires in COVID-19. Libraries were prepared by immunoSEQ multiplex PCR; TCRdb keeps only in-frame clonotypes and omits some of them. The sample carries approximately 170,000 clones, just over 85% recorded once. Material for sequencing was peripheral blood. The receptors come from a man aged 45-65 years with active or convalescent COVID-19. CDR3s include the opening cysteine and the closing phenylalanine or tryptophan. The D gene is left open where the match is weak. Size tells how often a clone was seen (once, few, many) or the class of an expanded clone, and some rows leave it out.

v_gene: TRBV27
d_gene: TRBD1
j_gene: TRBJ1-5
abundance: -
CDR3aa: CASSPLDRLVSQPQHF
CDR3nt: TGTGCCAGCAGTCCCCTGGACAGGTTGGTATCTCAGCCCCAGCATTTT

v_gene: TRBV7-2
d_gene: TRBD1
j_gene: TRBJ1-2
abundance: -
CDR3aa: CASTRGQEGSGYTF
CDR3nt: TGTGCCAGCACCCGGGGACAGGAGGGATCTGGCTACACCTTC

v_gene: TRBV19
d_gene: TRBD1
j_gene: TRBJ1-6
abundance: -
CDR3aa: CASSFQGGNSPLHF
CDR3nt: TGTGCCAGTAGTTTCCAGGGGGGTAATTCACCCCTCCACTTT

v_gene: TRBV4-3
d_gene: -
j_gene: TRBJ1-1
abundance: -
CDR3aa: CASSLLRGTKNTEAFF
CDR3nt: TGCGCCAGCAGCCTACTAAGGGGGACTAAGAACACTGAAGCTTTCTTT

v_gene: TRBV3-1/TRBV3-2
d_gene: -
j_gene: TRBJ1-6
abundance: -
CDR3aa: CASTHGGAMTPLHF
CDR3nt: TGTGCCAGCACTCACGGAGGGGCGATGACACCCCTCCACTTT

v_gene: TRBV30
d_gene: TRBD1
j_gene: TRBJ2-7
abundance: -
CDR3aa: CAWRDRDRYEQYF
CDR3nt: TGTGCCTGGAGAGACAGGGATCGCTACGAGCAGTACTTC

v_gene: TRBV19
d_gene: -
j_gene: TRBJ1-3
abundance: -
CDR3aa: CASSIVSRGNTIYF
CDR3nt: TGTGCCAGTAGTATAGTATCCAGGGGAAACACCATATATTTT

v_gene: TRBV5-1
d_gene: TRBD1
j_gene: TRBJ1-1
abundance: -
CDR3aa: CASSLEGQGWAEAFF
CDR3nt: TGCGCCAGCAGCTTGGAGGGACAGGGGTGGGCTGAAGCTTTCTTT

v_gene: TRBV6-7
d_gene: -
j_gene: TRBJ2-3
abundance: -
CDR3aa: CASSYSVGSRLPDTQYF
CDR3nt: TGTGCCAGCAGTTACTCGGTAGGGAGTAGGCTCCCAGATACGCAGTATTTT

v_gene: TRBV6-5
d_gene: TRBD1
j_gene: TRBJ1-2
abundance: -
CDR3aa: CASAPGQNYGYTF
CDR3nt: TGTGCCAGCGCTCCGGGACAGAACTATGGCTACACCTTC

v_gene: TRBV28
d_gene: TRBD2
j_gene: TRBJ2-7
abundance: -
CDR3aa: CASSMGGSLSYEQYF
CDR3nt: TGTGCCAGCAGTATGGGCGGGAGCCTATCCTACGAGCAGTACTTC

v_gene: TRBV11-3
d_gene: -
j_gene: TRBJ2-1
abundance: -
CDR3aa: CASSLRWTAQGGNEQFF
CDR3nt: TGTGCCAGCAGCCTACGCTGGACTGCCCAAGGTGGCAATGAGCAGTTCTTC

v_gene: TRBV25-1
d_gene: -
j_gene: TRBJ2-2
abundance: -
CDR3aa: CASLEGNTGELFF
CDR3nt: TGTGCCTCTCTGGAGGGTAACACCGGGGAGCTGTTTTTT

v_gene: TRBV6-4
d_gene: -
j_gene: TRBJ1-1
abundance: -
CDR3aa: CASSADTNTEAFF
CDR3nt: TGTGCCAGCAGTGCGGACACGAACACTGAAGCTTTCTTT

v_gene: TRBV11-1
d_gene: -
j_gene: TRBJ1-6
abundance: once
CDR3aa: CASSPVYGARSPLHF
CDR3nt: TGTGCCAGCAGCCCGGTTTATGGGGCGAGATCACCCCTCCACTTT

v_gene: TRBV6-5
d_gene: TRBD2
j_gene: TRBJ2-7
abundance: -
CDR3aa: CASSYTRGGKVEQYF
CDR3nt: TGTGCCAGCAGTTACACTCGGGGGGGGAAGGTCGAGCAGTACTTC

v_gene: TRBV6-5
d_gene: -
j_gene: TRBJ1-2
abundance: -
CDR3aa: CASSHHITGDYGYTF
CDR3nt: TGTGCCAGCAGTCACCACATTACAGGAGACTATGGCTACACCTTC

v_gene: TRBV7-2
d_gene: -
j_gene: TRBJ1-1
abundance: few
CDR3aa: CASSKQRNTEAFF
CDR3nt: TGTGCCAGCAGCAAACAGAGGAACACTGAAGCTTTCTTT

v_gene: TRBV9
d_gene: -
j_gene: TRBJ1-3
abundance: -
CDR3aa: CASSVVETGFSGNTIYF
CDR3nt: TGTGCCAGCAGCGTAGTAGAGACAGGTTTCTCTGGAAACACCATATATTTT

v_gene: TRBV10-1
d_gene: -
j_gene: TRBJ2-1
abundance: once
CDR3aa: CASSESRALSYNEQFF
CDR3nt: TGCGCCAGCAGTGAGTCGAGAGCCCTCTCCTACAATGAGCAGTTCTTC

v_gene: TRBV10-3
d_gene: -
j_gene: TRBJ2-3
abundance: once
CDR3aa: CAISIQGPTDTQYF
CDR3nt: TGTGCCATCAGCATACAGGGTCCCACAGATACGCAGTATTTT